The rows below give T cell receptor beta chains drawn from one sample of a study of blood T cell repertoires in COVID-19. Sequencing used immunoSEQ multiplex PCR; TCRdb keeps in-frame clones, though not all of them. The sample records 50,000 to 60,000 clones, roughly 80% being singletons. Source material: peripheral blood. The receptors were gathered from a human donor in a cohort sampled during active or convalescent COVID-19. Each CDR3 is given with its conserved first and last residue.

CDR3aa	v_gene
CAISGDTRNTIYF	TRBV10-3
CASSSTSSNSSPLHF	TRBV7-6
CASSKEPYEQYF	TRBV5-4
CASSLGQGGVYNEQFF	TRBV7-6
CASSTHRGLENTIYF	TRBV7-2
CASSSMSLNGNTIYF	TRBV27
CASGAQNTEAFF	TRBV5-1
CSASPGGNTEAFF	TRBV20-1
CASGLGTGSQETQYF	TRBV12-5
CASGLVTGGSNYGYTF	TRBV12-5
CAWSKTGAGTGELFF	TRBV30
CAWSVRGNEQFF	TRBV30
CASSERERGPWEQFF	TRBV2
CATSQGAIDTQYF	TRBV24-1
CASSYSPGGWDEQFF	TRBV6-5
CAISEDGQGAFYGYTF	TRBV10-3
CASSISQVTYGYTF	TRBV19
CASSERVLSQETQYF	TRBV6-4
CASSSAGLGYNEQFF	TRBV7-9
CASTEGTGRADTQYF	TRBV2
CASGSGTGDYEQYF	TRBV27